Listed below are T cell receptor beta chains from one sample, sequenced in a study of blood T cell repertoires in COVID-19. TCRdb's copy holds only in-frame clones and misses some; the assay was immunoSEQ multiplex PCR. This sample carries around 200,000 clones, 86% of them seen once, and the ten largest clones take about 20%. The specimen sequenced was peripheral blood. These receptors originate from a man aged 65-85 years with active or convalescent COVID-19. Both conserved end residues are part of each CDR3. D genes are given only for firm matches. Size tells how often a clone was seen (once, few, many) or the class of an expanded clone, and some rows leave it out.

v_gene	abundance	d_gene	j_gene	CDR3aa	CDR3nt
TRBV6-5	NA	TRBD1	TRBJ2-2	CASSYFGTGTGELFF	TGTGCCAGCAGTTACTTTGGGACAGGTACCGGGGAGCTGTTTTTT
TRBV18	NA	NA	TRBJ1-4	CASSPRVGGEKLFF	TGTGCCAGCTCACCCCGGGTCGGGGGTGAAAAACTGTTTTTT
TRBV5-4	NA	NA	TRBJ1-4	CAIREGSEKLFF	TGTGCCATTCGGGAGGGGAGTGAAAAACTGTTTTTT
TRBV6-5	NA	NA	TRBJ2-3	CASSYTEGDTDTQYF	TGTGCCAGCAGTTACACGGAAGGGGACACAGATACGCAGTATTTT
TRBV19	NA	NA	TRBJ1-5	CASSIVAGLRNQPQHF	TGTGCCAGTAGTATAGTGGCGGGACTTCGGAATCAGCCCCAGCATTTT
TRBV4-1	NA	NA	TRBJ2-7	CASSQDRRGFEEQYF	TGCGCCAGCAGCCAAGATCGCCGGGGATTCGAGGAGCAGTACTTC
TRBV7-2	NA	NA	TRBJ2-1	CASSLQGLLNNEQFF	TGTGCCAGCAGCTTACAGGGGCTCCTTAACAATGAGCAGTTCTTC
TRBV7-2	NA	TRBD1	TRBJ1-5	CASSSSGQGNQPQHF	TGTGCCAGCAGCTCTTCGGGACAGGGGAACCAGCCCCAGCATTTT
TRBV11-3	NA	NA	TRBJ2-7	CASSLDHSYEQYF	TGTGCCAGCAGCTTAGATCACAGCTACGAGCAGTACTTC
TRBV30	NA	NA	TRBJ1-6	CAWSGDYSYNSPLHF	TGTGCCTGGAGTGGGGACTATTCCTATAATTCACCCCTCCACTTT
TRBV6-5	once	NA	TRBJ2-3	CASSSLGTQYF	TGTGCCAGCAGCTCCCTAGGTACGCAGTATTTT
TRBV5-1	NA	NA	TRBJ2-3	CASSPPGLAGRTDTQYF	TGCGCCAGCAGCCCCCCGGGACTCGCCGGGCGCACAGATACGCAGTATTTT
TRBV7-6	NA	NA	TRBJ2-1	CASSLADRYSYNEQFF	TGTGCCAGCAGCTTAGCCGACAGGTACTCCTACAATGAGCAGTTCTTC